One sample yielded the 8 T cell receptor beta chains listed below, sequenced in a study of T cells in Graves' hyperthyroidism and ophthalmopathy. Amplification of TCR beta CDR3 regions was performed using RNA transcripts as template. Researchers ran a first-round RT-PCR on the TCR CDR3 using the HTBI primer set. A single record per CDR3 protein comes from TCRdb applying MiXCR to the multiplex PCR reads. Among about half a million distinct CDR3 sequences listed, around 24% were seen once. Sequencing was done on a sample of blood. The receptors stem from a woman under 40 with Graves' ophthalmopathy.

This clonotype was detected many times. The chain uses TRBV12-5 and TRBJ2-5; D gene unclear. The germline V gene has CDR1 LGHNT and CDR2 FRNRAP. Trimming removed 6 bases from V and 2 bases from J, with 10 bases in between. CDR3 size: 13 residues. CDR3 region: CASGQAGQETQYF. The CDR3 DNA sequence: TGTGCTAGTGGCCAGGCTGGGCAAGAGACCCAGTACTTC.

This clonotype has at least ten counts. The chain has TRBV28 and TRBJ2-7; D gene unclear. Looked up from germline, CDR1 is MDHEN and CDR2 is SYDVKM. With 6 bases removed from V and 3 bases from J, the gap between germline ends came to 12 bases. CDR3 length: 13 amino acids. This chain's CDR3 is CASSFAENYEQYF. CDR3 bases: TGTGCCAGCAGCTTTGCTGAGAACTACGAGCAGTACTTC.

The sample holds many counts of this clonotype. V gene TRBV7-8 combines with J gene TRBJ2-7; possibly TRBD1 or TRBD2 for D (5 bases each). Germline CDR1 and CDR2: SGHVS and FQNEAQ. The V and J ends lost 4 bases and 3 bases respectively, with 7 bases between them. The CDR3 has 12 residues. The DNA of the CDR3 is TGTGCCAGCAGCTGGGGGATCTACGAGCAGTACTTC. It yields the protein CASSWGIYEQYF.

The sample holds many counts of this clonotype. A junction boundary mismatches the germline segment, possibly from a read error. The V gene is TRBV12-3 or TRBV12-4, the J gene TRBJ2-7; 7 bases line up with TRBD1. CDR3 size: 13 residues. The CDR3 is CGCRQGASYEQYF. CDR3 sequence (DNA): TGCGGGTGCCGACAGGGAGCCTCCTACGAGCAGTACTTC.

This clonotype was counted ten times or more. This rearrangement joins TRBV27 to TRBJ1-2; D may be TRBD1 (6 bases). This CDR3 spans 15 amino acids. V was trimmed by 3 bases and J by 2 bases, leaving 13 bases between them. Per germline, CDR1 MNHEY and CDR2 SMNVEV (reference sequence). CDR3 region: CASSLVGGANYGYTF. CDR3 DNA: TGTGCCAGCAGTTTGGTTGGGGGCGCCAACTATGGCTACACCTTC.

This clonotype came up many times. The chain couples TRBV19 to TRBJ1-1; D not certain. Trimming cost V 1 base and J 2 bases, with 8 bases left between them. Germline V gene sequence: CDR1 LNHDA, CDR2 SQIVND (reference sequence). This CDR3 is 14 amino acids long. CDR3 loop: CASSIVGSNTEAFF. In nucleotides, the CDR3 is TGTGCCAGTAGTATAGTCGGCAGTAACACTGAAGCTTTCTTT.

This clonotype was seen at least ten times. The rearrangement joins TRBV11-2 to TRBJ1-1; D may be TRBD1 (5 bases). This CDR3 is 14 amino acids long. Germline CDR1 reads SGHAT; CDR2 reads FQNNGV. Trimming pared 2 bases from V and 6 bases from J, leaving 13 bases between. CDR3 in DNA: TGTGCCAGCAGCTTAACGCGGGGGGGGGCTGAAGCTTTCTTT. It translates to CASSLTRGGAEAFF.

This clonotype was observed a single time. This chain uses TRBV12-3 or TRBV12-4 with TRBJ1-2; D perhaps matches TRBD1 (5 bases). V lost 2 bases and J lost 8, with 18 bases in between. CDR3 size: 15 residues. CDR3 region: CASSLFPGEGNGYTF. CDR3 nucleotides: TGTGCCAGCAGTTTATTCCCGGGGGAAGGGAACGGCTACACCTTC.